This T cell receptor (beta chain) originates from a study of cytomegalovirus exposure and HLA in healthy donors. The study's findings and limits: There were a few CMV-associated chains whose specificity for CMV antigens was confirmed in vitro.

With respect to this clone: Its specificity is not known.

Produced via immunoSEQ multiplex PCR; TCRdb's table is partial and in-frame only. Here the sample spans more than 150,000 clones, roughly 80% being singletons. J lost 2 bases, V lost 6 bases, and 11 bases had no gene match. The CDR3 extends over 17 amino acids. CDR1 and CDR2 from the germline V gene are MDHEN and SYDVKM. The source of this sequence is a young man in good health and CMV-seropositive. The source material was PBMCs. The chain couples TRBV28 to TRBJ2-3, with 10 bases aligning to TRBD1. CDR3 region: CASSRSRDRGYTDTQYF. The CDR3 DNA sequence: TGTGCCAGCAGCCGATCCCGGGACAGGGGTTACACAGATACGCAGTATTTT.